A selection of T cell receptor beta chains follows, all from one sample in a study of blood T cell repertoires in COVID-19. Data came from immunoSEQ multiplex PCR; TCRdb stores just in-frame clones and leaves some out. This sample has some 220,000 clones, with around 85% found just once. The sample was peripheral blood. The source is a man in his fifties or sixties with COVID-19, enrolled during active disease. Both conserved end residues are part of each CDR3. The D gene is left open where the match is weak. Clone size is stated in some rows and not others, as once, few, many or a class when expanded.

abundance: once; j_gene: TRBJ2-7; v_gene: TRBV20-1; d_gene: NA; CDR3nt: TGCAGTGCTAGTGACCATGACTCCCTCGGTGGGGAGCAGTACTTC; CDR3aa: CSASDHDSLGGEQYF
abundance: NA; j_gene: TRBJ1-2; v_gene: TRBV7-2; d_gene: TRBD1; CDR3nt: TGTGCCAGCAGCTCAGAGGGGGCCAACTATGGCTACACCTTC; CDR3aa: CASSSEGANYGYTF
abundance: NA; j_gene: TRBJ2-1; v_gene: TRBV4-1; d_gene: TRBD2; CDR3nt: TGCGCCAGCAGCCAAGATTGGCCTAGCGGAGGGCAGTTCTTC; CDR3aa: CASSQDWPSGGQFF
abundance: NA; j_gene: TRBJ1-1; v_gene: TRBV4-2; d_gene: NA; CDR3nt: TGTGCCAGCAGCCAAGAGCCGGGGGTAGGCACTGAAGCTTTCTTT; CDR3aa: CASSQEPGVGTEAFF
abundance: NA; j_gene: TRBJ1-3; v_gene: TRBV5-1; d_gene: TRBD1; CDR3nt: TGCGCCAGCAGCTCTGGACAGGGTTTCAACTCTCTCTCTGGAAACACCATATATTTT; CDR3aa: CASSSGQGFNSLSGNTIYF
abundance: NA; j_gene: TRBJ1-6; v_gene: TRBV5-1; d_gene: NA; CDR3nt: TGCGCCAGCAGCCCGTCGGGTGTGAAAAATTCACCCCTCCACTTT; CDR3aa: CASSPSGVKNSPLHF
abundance: NA; j_gene: TRBJ2-3; v_gene: TRBV10-1; d_gene: TRBD2; CDR3nt: TGCGCCAGCAGTGAGTCGTGGCGGGGGGGGTTCACAGATACGCAGTATTTT; CDR3aa: CASSESWRGGFTDTQYF
abundance: NA; j_gene: TRBJ2-7; v_gene: TRBV5-4; d_gene: NA; CDR3nt: TGTGCCAGCAGCTTGGACCCCGGCGGAGACTACGAGCAGTACTTC; CDR3aa: CASSLDPGGDYEQYF
abundance: NA; j_gene: TRBJ1-2; v_gene: TRBV4-1; d_gene: TRBD1; CDR3nt: TGCGCCAGCAGCCAAGTCCCCACAGGGGGCGCCCGGGGCTACACCTTC; CDR3aa: CASSQVPTGGARGYTF
abundance: once; j_gene: TRBJ2-1; v_gene: TRBV5-8; d_gene: NA; CDR3nt: TGTGCCAGCAGGTTAACAGGGAACTCCTACAATGAGCAGTTCTTC; CDR3aa: CASRLTGNSYNEQFF
abundance: NA; j_gene: TRBJ1-2; v_gene: TRBV29-1; d_gene: TRBD1; CDR3nt: TGCAGCGTTGAGGGACAGGACTATGGCTACACCTTC; CDR3aa: CSVEGQDYGYTF
abundance: NA; j_gene: TRBJ2-3; v_gene: TRBV7-9; d_gene: TRBD2; CDR3nt: TGTGCCAGCAGCTTTGAGGCTAGCGGGGGGGATACGCAGTATTTT; CDR3aa: CASSFEASGGDTQYF
abundance: NA; j_gene: TRBJ2-7; v_gene: TRBV9; d_gene: TRBD2; CDR3nt: TGTGCCAGCAGCGTAACTAGCGGGGGTACAACCTACGAGCAGTACTTC; CDR3aa: CASSVTSGGTTYEQYF
abundance: few; j_gene: TRBJ1-6; v_gene: TRBV3-1/TRBV3-2; d_gene: NA; CDR3nt: TGTGCCAGCAGCCTAAGGGACACTAATTCACCCCTCCACTTT; CDR3aa: CASSLRDTNSPLHF
abundance: NA; j_gene: TRBJ2-7; v_gene: TRBV5-1; d_gene: NA; CDR3nt: TGCGCCAGCAAGGTGGGGAGCTCCTACGAGCAGTACTTC; CDR3aa: CASKVGSSYEQYF
abundance: NA; j_gene: TRBJ1-1; v_gene: TRBV5-1; d_gene: NA; CDR3nt: TGCGCCAGCAGCTTGCCCCTGGGTAGCGGGAACACTGAAGCTTTCTTT; CDR3aa: CASSLPLGSGNTEAFF
abundance: NA; j_gene: TRBJ1-1; v_gene: TRBV12-5; d_gene: NA; CDR3nt: TGTGCTAGTGGTACCGGGACAACGAACACTGAAGCTTTCTTT; CDR3aa: CASGTGTTNTEAFF